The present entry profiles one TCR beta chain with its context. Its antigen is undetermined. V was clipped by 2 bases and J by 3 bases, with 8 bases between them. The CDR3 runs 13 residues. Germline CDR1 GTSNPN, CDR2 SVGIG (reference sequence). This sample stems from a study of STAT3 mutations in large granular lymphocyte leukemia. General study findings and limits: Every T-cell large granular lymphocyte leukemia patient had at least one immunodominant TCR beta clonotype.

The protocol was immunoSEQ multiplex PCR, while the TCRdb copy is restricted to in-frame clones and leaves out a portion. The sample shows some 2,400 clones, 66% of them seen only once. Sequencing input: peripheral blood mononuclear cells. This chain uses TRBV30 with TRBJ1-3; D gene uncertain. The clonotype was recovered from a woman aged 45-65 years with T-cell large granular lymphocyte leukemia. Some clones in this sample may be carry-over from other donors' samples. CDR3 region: CAWSLLGGNTIYF. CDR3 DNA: TGTGCCTGGAGTCTCCTAGGTGGAAACACCATATATTTT. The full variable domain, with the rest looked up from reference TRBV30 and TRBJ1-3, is SQTIHQWPATLVQPVGSPLSLECTVEGTSNPNLYWYRQAAGRGLQLLFYSVGIGQISSEVPQNLSASRPQDRQFILSSKKLLLSDSGFYLCAWSLLGGNTIYFGEGSWLTVV.